These T cell receptor beta chains were read from a single sample in a study of human T cells and chemical hapten exposure. TCRdb re-derived calls from the RACE reads in MiXCR, one entry per CDR3 protein. This sample has about 180,000 distinct CDR3 sequences, with 25% to 30% found just once. The specimen was whole blood, collected in connection with sensitization to the hapten diphenylcyclopropenone (DPC). These receptors were obtained from a woman younger than 45 with alopecia areata. Some clones in this sample may be carry-over from other donors' samples. CDR3s include the opening cysteine and the closing phenylalanine or tryptophan. Fields, in order: D gene, J gene, V gene, clone size, CDR3 DNA, CDR3 protein. D genes are given only for firm matches. Size is omitted from some rows. Given values are once, few, many or a class for expanded clones.

TRBD1,TRBJ1-1,TRBV6-5,-,TGTGCCAGCAGTTACGTGACAGGGGCCACTGAAGCTTTCTTT,CASSYVTGATEAFF
-,TRBJ2-2,TRBV5-5,few,TGTGCCAGCAGCTTTTGGCTCGGCGGGGAGCTGTTTTTT,CASSFWLGGELFF
TRBD2,TRBJ2-1,TRBV19,-,TGTGCCAGTAGTGGAGGGACTAGCGGACTTGCCTACAATGAGCAGTTCTTC,CASSGGTSGLAYNEQFF
-,TRBJ2-7,TRBV15,-,TGTGCCACCAGCAGCGGACAGCGGAGCCCCACCTACGAGCAGTACTTC,CATSSGQRSPTYEQYF
TRBD1,TRBJ1-1,TRBV28,-,TGTGCCAGCACCCCGACAGGGGGGATAACTGAAGCTTTCTTT,CASTPTGGITEAFF
-,TRBJ1-5,TRBV28,-,TGTGCCAGCGTTTTAAGGGGTGAGAGTCAGCCCCAGCATTTT,CASVLRGESQPQHF
-,TRBJ2-3,TRBV7-3,few,TGTGCCAGCAGCTTAGTCGCAGGATACACAGATACGCAGTATTTT,CASSLVAGYTDTQYF
-,TRBJ2-2,TRBV7-8,-,TGTGCCAGCAGCTTAGAGGGTCGGGGGGCAGTTTGGATCGGGGAGCTGTTTTTT,CASSLEGRGAVWIGELFF
-,TRBJ2-2,TRBV12-3/TRBV12-4,few,TGTGCCAGCAGACCTGAATTACAGGGTTCCGGGGAGCTGTTTTTT,CASRPELQGSGELFF
TRBD2,TRBJ2-7,TRBV10-3,-,TGTGCCATCAGTCCGGGACTAGCGGGTTCCGGGGAGCAGTACTTC,CAISPGLAGSGEQYF
-,TRBJ2-7,TRBV20-1,-,TGCAGTGCTAGAGAACAGTTCTTTGTATCCTACGAGCAGTACTTC,CSAREQFFVSYEQYF
-,TRBJ1-1,TRBV29-1,few,TGCAGCGTTGATAGGGGAGGAGACACTGAAGCTTTCTTT,CSVDRGGDTEAFF
-,TRBJ2-1,TRBV5-1,-,TGCGCCAGCAGCTTGAGGGGCGCCACGGATGAGCAGTTCTTC,CASSLRGATDEQFF
TRBD2,TRBJ2-3,TRBV27,-,TGTGCCAGCAGTTTCGCGGGAGGGGGGACGCAGTATTTT,CASSFAGGGTQYF
TRBD1,TRBJ1-2,TRBV29-1,-,TGCAGCGTTAGTCAGGGGGCCGGTGGCTACACCTTC,CSVSQGAGGYTF
-,TRBJ1-2,TRBV29-1,few,TGCAGCGTTGATTCAGGGAACTATGGCTACACCTTC,CSVDSGNYGYTF
-,TRBJ1-2,TRBV12-3/TRBV12-4,-,TGTGCCAGCAGTACCGCCTATGGCTACACCTTC,CASSTAYGYTF
-,TRBJ1-2,TRBV7-9,-,TGTGCCAGCAGCCCCCAGCGAGGCCAGGGAAATATTTATGGCTACACCTTC,CASSPQRGQGNIYGYTF
-,TRBJ2-1,TRBV21-1,-,TGTGCCAGCAGCAAAGAAATAGCGGGACCTTACAATGAGCAGTTCTTC,CASSKEIAGPYNEQFF
TRBD2,TRBJ2-1,TRBV5-1,few,TGCGCCAGTTATAGCGGGCGAACCCAGAACGACGGTGAGCAGTTCTTC,CASYSGRTQNDGEQFF
TRBD1,TRBJ1-1,TRBV5-1,-,TGCGCCAGCAGCTTGGATGGGACAGGGGGGACTGAAGCTTTCTTT,CASSLDGTGGTEAFF
-,TRBJ1-4,TRBV5-1,-,TGCGCCAGCAGCTTGGTCAGCGGTAATGAAAAACTGTTTTTT,CASSLVSGNEKLFF
-,TRBJ2-3,TRBV6-6,-,TGTGCCAGCAGTTTCACGGCACCCACAGATACGCAGTATTTT,CASSFTAPTDTQYF
-,TRBJ1-2,TRBV5-8,-,TGTGCCAGCAGCTTGGAGTGGCGGGACTATGGCTACACCTTC,CASSLEWRDYGYTF
TRBD1,TRBJ2-7,TRBV2,few,TGTGCCAGCATACAGGGGATCTACGAGCAGTACTTC,CASIQGIYEQYF
-,TRBJ1-4,TRBV28,few,TGTGCCAGCAGTATCTATCTGGGTGAAAAACTGTTTTTT,CASSIYLGEKLFF
-,TRBJ1-2,TRBV29-1,-,TGCAGCGTTAAGTTGGCATCTAACTATGGCTACACCTTC,CSVKLASNYGYTF
TRBD2,TRBJ2-1,TRBV3-1,-,TGTGCCAGCAGCCAAGGGATGGGACTAGCGGGGTACGAGCAGTTCTTC,CASSQGMGLAGYEQFF
TRBD2,TRBJ2-2,TRBV4-2,few,TGTGCCAGCAGCCTAGCGGGAACCACCGGGGAGCTGTTTTTT,CASSLAGTTGELFF
-,TRBJ1-5,TRBV12-3/TRBV12-4,-,TGTGCCAGCAGTTTTATTCCAGGGGCACATCAGCCCCAGCATTTT,CASSFIPGAHQPQHF
TRBD1,TRBJ1-1,TRBV4-1,-,TGCGCCAGCAGCCAACGACAGGGTTGGGGCACTGAAGCTTTCTTT,CASSQRQGWGTEAFF
-,TRBJ2-3,TRBV6-1,-,TGTGCCAGCAGTGGTATTGCGGAGTCTGGGACAGATACGCAGTATTTT,CASSGIAESGTDTQYF
-,TRBJ1-5,TRBV4-2,few,TGTGCCAGCAGCCAAGATTGGCGACAGCCCCAGCATTTT,CASSQDWRQPQHF
TRBD2,TRBJ2-3,TRBV28,-,TGTGCCAGCAGAAGTCGGGGGGGAAGCACAGATACGCAGTATTTT,CASRSRGGSTDTQYF
-,TRBJ1-2,TRBV29-1,-,TGCAGCGTTGGAGACAACGGATCTAACTATGGCTACACCTTC,CSVGDNGSNYGYTF
TRBD1,TRBJ2-7,TRBV20-1,-,TGCAGTGCTAGGACTTGGGACAGAGCCTACGAGCAGTACTTC,CSARTWDRAYEQYF
-,TRBJ1-1,TRBV4-3,-,TGCGCCAGCAGCCAAGGAACAGGGTCCACTGAAGCTTTCTTT,CASSQGTGSTEAFF
-,TRBJ2-3,TRBV9,-,TGTGCCAGCAGCAAGGGAGCCAAACGCACAGATACGCAGTATTTT,CASSKGAKRTDTQYF